Presented here are 17 T cell receptor beta chains from one specimen sequenced in a study of graft-versus-host responses after intestinal transplantation. The assay was immunoSEQ multiplex PCR, and TCRdb's table has in-frame clones only and misses some. The profile shows 55,000 to 70,000 clones, 90% to 95% of them singletons. Source: PBMCs, taken around 120 days after intestinal transplantation. These receptors were collected from a human patient who received an intestinal transplant, so some T cells may come from the graft donor.

With regard to this clone: At the DNA level, this CDR3 is encoded by other sequences in the same sample as well. The chain combines TRBV18 with TRBJ2-5; 8 nucleotides match TRBD2. Germline V gene lookup returns CDR1 KGHSH and CDR2 LQKENI. CDR3 length: 15 residues. V was pared by 2 bases and J by 1 base, with 3 bases of the junction left unmatched. The CDR3, as DNA: TGTGCCAGCTCACCAAGAACTAGCGGCCAAGAGACCCAGTACTTC. Residues: CASSPRTSGQETQYF.

The chain joins TRBV28 to TRBJ1-1; no firm D call. Trimming left V 1 base short and J 5 bases short, with 8 bases between. Germline values: CDR1 MDHEN, CDR2 SYDVKM. This CDR3 region has 13 residues. The DNA of the CDR3 is TGTGCCAGCAGTTTATTCCGGAAGACTGAAGCTTTCTTT. Translated, it gives CASSLFRKTEAFF.

The chain is built from TRBV5-6 and TRBJ2-3, with 8 bases fitting TRBD2. The CDR3 is 15 amino acids. From germline, CDR1 is SGHDT and CDR2 YYEEEE. The V segment lost 4 bases and the J segment 3 bases; nucleotides outside the gene matches: 7. The CDR3 DNA reads TGTGCCAGCAGCCTAATAGCGGGGTTGACAGATACGCAGTATTTT. Amino acid sequence: CASSLIAGLTDTQYF.

V usage is TRBV5-5 and J usage is TRBJ2-1; D gene ambiguous. Germline CDR1 and CDR2: SGHKS and YYEKEE (reference sequence). Trimming took off 0 bases at V and 0 bases at J, with 10 bases between the two ends. The CDR3 loop spans 16 amino acids. The CDR3 bases are TGTGCCAGCAGCTTGGCCTGGGTTAGCTCCTACAATGAGCAGTTCTTC. Amino acids: CASSLAWVSSYNEQFF.

This chain connects TRBV7-2 to TRBJ1-1; D gene ambiguous. Germline CDR1 is SGHTA and CDR2 is FQGNSA. CDR3 length: 14 amino acids. The V end lost 2 bases, the J end lost 4 bases, and 11 bases lay between the germline ends. DNA for the CDR3: TGTGCCAGCAGCTTATTGGCATTTAGCACTGAAGCTTTCTTT. Translation: CASSLLAFSTEAFF.

The CDR3 nucleotides read TGTGCCAGCAGGGGAGGAGGGCAAGGTGAAGCTTTCTTT. Translation gives CASRGGGQGEAFF. This chain connects TRBV27 to TRBJ1-1; the D is unclear. There are 13 residues in the CDR3. In germline, CDR1 is MNHEY, CDR2 SMNVEV (reference sequence). The V gene lost 6 bases and the J gene lost 7 bases, with 15 bases spanning the gap.

The rearrangement uses TRBV5-6 and TRBJ1-1; D remains unclear. Germline loops: CDR1 SGHDT, CDR2 YYEEEE. Trimming stripped 1 base from V and 0 bases from J, with 10 bases between. The CDR3 spans 15 residues. This CDR3 reads CASSLLRPMNTEAFF. For the CDR3, the DNA is TGTGCCAGCAGCTTGTTGCGGCCGATGAACACTGAAGCTTTCTTT.

A note on this clone: Additional DNA sequences in this sample encode the identical CDR3. The rearrangement joins TRBV7-6 to TRBJ2-7; 11 bases are a match to TRBD1. Germline V gene lookup returns CDR1 SGHVS and CDR2 FNYEAQ. After removal of 4 bases from V and 2 bases from J, the junction contained 4 bases not matched to a gene. The CDR3 spans 15 residues. CDR3 DNA: TGTGCCAGCAGCTATGGGACAGGGGGTACCTACGAGCAGTACTTC. Amino acid sequence: CASSYGTGGTYEQYF.

V and J are TRBV18 and TRBJ2-7, with a possible D match to TRBD1 (6 bases). This CDR3 comprises 16 residues. Per germline, CDR1 KGHSH and CDR2 LQKENI. Deletions cut 0 bases from V and 4 bases from J, with 16 bases between. CDR3 residues: CASSPPRDTWEYEQYF. The CDR3 bases are TGTGCCAGCTCACCACCCCGGGACACCTGGGAGTACGAGCAGTACTTC.

V usage is TRBV9 and J usage is TRBJ1-2; D may be TRBD1 (6 bases). This CDR3 has 16 amino acids. V was clipped by 0 bases and J by 4 bases, with 16 bases between them. Germline V CDR1 and CDR2: SGDLS, YYNGEE. CDR3 loop: CASSVAIQGSGYGYTF. The CDR3 DNA reads TGTGCCAGCAGCGTAGCGATACAGGGTAGCGGCTATGGCTACACCTTC.

This chain joins TRBV7-8 and TRBJ2-1, with D possibly being TRBD1 or TRBD2 (5 bases each). CDR3 length: 15 amino acids. V lost 5 bases and J 8 bases, leaving 19 bases between the germline ends. Germline V gene lookup returns CDR1 SGHVS and CDR2 FQNEAQ. The CDR3 spells CASSTRDGLLDEQFF. CDR3 bases: TGTGCCAGCAGCACCCGGGACGGACTCTTGGATGAGCAGTTCTTC.

The rearrangement uses TRBV21-1 and TRBJ2-3; whether TRBD1, the table's D call, matches the DNA was not checked. TRBV21-1 is a documented pseudogene. CDR3 size: 16 residues. CDR3 coding DNA: TGTGCCAGCAGCCGGACAGGGGGCGATAGCACAGATACGCAGTATTTT. Translating it yields CASSRTGGDSTDTQYF.

This chain uses TRBV11-3 with TRBJ2-3; no clear D gene. V was cut by 5 bases and J by 3 bases, with 9 bases left in between. There are 13 residues in the CDR3. Germline-derived CDR1 and CDR2 are SGHNT and YENEEA. CDR3 DNA: TGTGCCAGCAGCCCCCGCATAACAGATACGCAGTATTTT. Its protein product is CASSPRITDTQYF.

The V call is TRBV19, the J call TRBJ1-2, with D possibly being TRBD1 (6 bases). CDR1 is LNHDA, CDR2 SQIVND, per germline (reference sequence). Trimming stripped 5 bases from V and 1 base from J, with 11 bases between. The CDR3 loop spans 14 amino acids. Written as DNA, the CDR3 is TGTGCCAGTAGTCCGACAGGATTTAACTATGGCTACACCTTC. Translating gives CASSPTGFNYGYTF.

The rearrangement links TRBV27 to TRBJ2-7; tentatively, D is TRBD2 (6 bases). V was cut by 3 bases and J by 3 bases, with 9 bases left in between. The germline V gene has CDR1 MNHEY and CDR2 SMNVEV (reference sequence). This CDR3 has 13 residues. The DNA for the CDR3 is TGTGCCAGCAGTTTTGCGGGGAGCTACGAGCAGTACTTC. Its translation is CASSFAGSYEQYF.

J is TRBJ1-3 and V is TRBV19, with a weak D call TRBD1 (5 bases). Deletions cut 2 bases from V and 2 bases from J, with 7 bases between. The CDR3 length is 14 residues. CDR1 is LNHDA, CDR2 SQIVND, per germline (reference sequence). The CDR3, as DNA: TGTGCCAGTAGTATACTAGGGGCTGGAAACACCATATATTTT. Its translation: CASSILGAGNTIYF. Combining the CDR3 with reference TRBV19 and TRBJ1-3 gives the whole variable domain DGGITQSPKYLFRKEGQNVTLSCEQNLNHDAMYWYRQDPGQGLRLIYYSQIVNDFQKGDIAEGYSVSREKKESFPLTVTSAQKNPTAFYLCASSILGAGNTIYFGEGSWLTVV.

The rearrangement joins TRBV5-4 to TRBJ2-4, with D uncertain. The CDR3 covers 14 residues. V was pared by 1 base and J by 7 bases, with 12 bases between. Germline V gene data show CDR1 as SGHNT and CDR2 as YYREEE (reference sequence). CDR3 DNA: TGTGCCAGCAGCTTGTGGAATAGCCAGAACATTCAGTACTTC. It specifies CASSLWNSQNIQYF. The full variable domain, completed using reference TRBV5-4 and TRBJ2-4, is ETGVTQSPTHLIKTRGQQVTLRCSSQSGHNTVSWYQQALGQGPQFIFQYYREEENGRGNFPPRFSGLQFPNYSSELNVNALELDDSALYLCASSLWNSQNIQYFGAGTRLSVL.